Presented here are 15 T cell receptor beta chains from one specimen sequenced in a study of blood T cells in healthy people across ages. Combining a sample-barcoded 5' primer with a J-beta primer mix, a second PCR ran for about 7 to 11 cycles. TCRdb independently ran MiXCR on the 5' RACE reads; one entry per CDR3 protein. The sample lists roughly 1,500,000 distinct CDR3 sequences; around 36% were seen once. The sequencing sample was made of blood. These receptors were collected from a woman between 25 and 40 years old in good health.

V and J are TRBV6-2 or TRBV6-3 and TRBJ1-6, with D perhaps matching TRBD1 (5 bases). The CDR3 runs to 15 residues. V shed 5 bases and J shed 6 bases, with 14 bases lying between them. Germline V lookup: CDR1 MNHEY, CDR2 SVGEGT. The chain's CDR3 is CASSPSGRGNSPLHF. Written as DNA, the CDR3 is TGTGCCAGCAGTCCCTCGGGGCGGGGTAATTCACCCCTCCACTTT.

The chain recombines TRBV28 with TRBJ2-4; TRBD1 agrees at 7 bases. V shed 8 bases and J 0 bases; nucleotides not matched to a gene: 10. This CDR3 has 16 amino acids. The germline gives CDR1 MDHEN, CDR2 SYDVKM. The CDR3 sequence: CASGSGQTIAKNIQYF. The CDR3 nucleotides are TGTGCCAGCGGATCGGGACAGACTATAGCCAAAAACATTCAGTACTTC.

To note about this clonotype: A read error may explain this, as a much larger clone is one base away. The V gene is TRBV29-1, the J gene TRBJ1-1; D not resolved. V gave up 7 bases and J gave up 4 bases, with 13 bases separating them. The CDR3 length is 12 residues. Germline CDR1 and CDR2: SQVTM and ANQGSEA. CDR3 in DNA: TGCAGCGGTGCAAGAGCCGGCACTGAAGCTTTCTTT. This encodes CSGARAGTEAFF.

CDR3 region: CASSQEGSGQSNEKLFF. In DNA form, the CDR3 reads TGCGCCAGCAGCCAAGAGGGATCCGGACAGAGTAATGAAAAACTGTTTTTT. The V gene is TRBV4-1, the J gene TRBJ1-4, with D maybe TRBD1 (6 bases). Between the trimmed V and J ends, which lost 0 bases and 4 bases, there was a span of 15 bases. The CDR3 is made up of 17 amino acids. Germline V gives CDR1 MGHRA, CDR2 YSYEKL.

The chain uses TRBV20-1 and TRBJ2-7, with TRBD1 matching 12 bases. CDR3 length: 15 amino acids. The germline V gene encodes CDR1 DFQATT and CDR2 SNEGSKA (reference sequence). V was pared by 0 bases and J by 6 bases, with 6 bases of the junction left unmatched. The CDR3 loop is CSARDWGQGAFEQYF. CDR3 bases: TGCAGTGCTAGAGATTGGGGACAGGGGGCATTCGAGCAGTACTTC.

This clonotype has a handful of counts. The rearrangement uses TRBV6-1 and TRBJ2-7; unclear D gene. Germline V gives CDR1 MNHNS, CDR2 SASEGT. CDR3 length equals 13 residues. With 4 bases removed from V and 6 bases from J, the gap between germline ends came to 13 bases. CDR3 DNA: TGTGCCAGCAGTGCTCTTACTTTGGGCGAGCAGTACTTC. This gives the protein CASSALTLGEQYF.

The genes are TRBV28 and TRBJ2-7, with no clear D. The CDR3 loop spans 13 amino acids. Per the germline V gene, CDR1 is MDHEN and CDR2 is SYDVKM. V was shortened by 7 bases and J by 0 bases, with 10 bases between the two germline ends. CDR3: CASKVLSSYEQYF. The DNA for the CDR3 is TGTGCCAGCAAAGTTCTTAGCTCCTACGAGCAGTACTTC.

The chain employs TRBV20-1 and TRBJ1-1; no definite D call. Trimming removed 0 bases from V and 0 bases from J, with 11 bases in between. In germline, CDR1 is DFQATT, CDR2 SNEGSKA (reference sequence). The CDR3 has 15 amino acids. The CDR3 protein is CSARETLMMNTEAFF. In DNA, the CDR3 is TGCAGTGCTAGAGAGACACTGATGATGAACACTGAAGCTTTCTTT.

The chain is built from TRBV7-9 and TRBJ2-7, with 11 bases aligning to TRBD2. Germline CDR1 reads SEHNR; CDR2 reads FQNEAQ (reference sequence). CDR3 length equals 18 residues. V lost 3 bases, J lost 0 bases, and 10 bases stayed unmatched. The CDR3 sequence is CASSFGLAGGLSSYEQYF. The CDR3 DNA sequence: TGTGCCAGCAGCTTTGGGCTAGCGGGGGGCCTAAGCTCCTACGAGCAGTACTTC.

The CDR3 coding sequence is TGCGCCAGCAGCTTGGGACTAGCGGGTTACCGATCTAGCACAGATACGCAGTATTTT. Its protein is CASSLGLAGYRSSTDTQYF. The chain employs TRBV5-1 and TRBJ2-3; 10 bases agree with TRBD2. The CDR3 loop spans 19 amino acids. V was pared by 0 bases and J by 0 bases, with 10 bases of the junction left unmatched. Germline loops: CDR1 SGHRS, CDR2 YFSETQ.

The J gene is TRBJ2-3, the V gene TRBV9, with D possibly TRBD2 on 7 matching bases. The CDR3 runs 17 residues. Trimming removed 4 bases at V and 2 bases at J, with 20 bases between. In germline, CDR1 is SGDLS, CDR2 YYNGEE. CDR3 nucleotide sequence: TGTGCCAGCAGCTCCCCCCCCAGGCGGGGGCCCACAGATACGCAGTATTTT. It translates to CASSSPPRRGPTDTQYF.

The chain uses TRBV7-2 and TRBJ1-1; tentative D call: TRBD1 (5 bases). There are 14 residues in the CDR3. V was cut by 7 bases and J by 4 bases, with 16 bases left in between. Germline-derived CDR1 and CDR2 are SGHTA and FQGNSA. In DNA form, the CDR3 reads TGTGCCAGCAATAATGGCAGGGTCCCCACTGAAGCTTTCTTT. This sequence encodes CASNNGRVPTEAFF.

As regards this clonotype: At one of its ends the junction is not consistent with the germline gene, which may arise from a read error. This chain joins TRBV6-2 or TRBV6-3 and TRBJ1-2, with 7 bases that match TRBD1. CDR1 is MNHEY, CDR2 SVGEGT, per germline. This CDR3 comprises 15 residues. The CDR3 is CTSSLGGTAFYGYTF. CDR3 DNA: TGTACCAGCAGCCTAGGCGGGACAGCCTTTTATGGCTACACCTTC.

The sample holds a few counts of this clonotype. The chain recombines TRBV27 with TRBJ2-3, with D tentatively TRBD1 or TRBD2 (5 bases each). CDR1 is MNHEY and CDR2 is SMNVEV in the germline V gene (reference sequence). V lost 8 bases to trimming and J lost 8 bases, with 17 bases between them. This CDR3 contains 13 residues. The CDR3 bases are TGTGCCAGCTACGGGACGGGGCTTCTTACGCAGTATTTT. This sequence encodes CASYGTGLLTQYF.

This clonotype was detected ten times or more. This chain links TRBV29-1 with TRBJ1-2, with TRBD1 identical over 8 bases. This CDR3 contains 13 residues. Germline lookup yields CDR1 SQVTM and CDR2 ANQGSEA. V lost 7 bases, J lost 3 bases, and 7 bases stayed unmatched. This CDR3 is CSGGDRLDYGYTF. In nucleotides, the CDR3 is TGCAGCGGTGGGGACAGGTTAGACTATGGCTACACCTTC.